This T cell receptor beta chain was profiled in a study of blood T cell repertoires in COVID-19. This CDR3 spans 16 amino acids. Germline-derived CDR1 and CDR2 are LGHDT and YNNKEL (reference sequence). Losses at the gene ends were 4 bases for V and 0 bases for J; bases not matched to a gene: 6. This clone was observed a handful of times. Authors' methods: Estimated nucleated cell counts came from reference gene primer amplification. Sequencing used immunoSEQ multiplex PCR; TCRdb keeps in-frame clones, though not all of them. That table gives V, J and clone size, and the DNA gave D and trimming. This table has 100,000 to 150,000 clones, roughly 88% appearing once.

Material for sequencing was peripheral blood. This clonotype was sampled from a man aged 50-59 years with acute or convalescent COVID-19. This chain links TRBV3-1 (or the pseudogene TRBV3-2) with TRBJ2-3; 8 nucleotides align to TRBD2. This chain's CDR3 is CASSRNSGTSTDTQYF. CDR3 bases: TGTGCCAGCAGCCGCAATAGCGGGACGAGCACAGATACGCAGTATTTT.